This T cell receptor (beta chain) emerged from a study of cytomegalovirus exposure and HLA in healthy donors. Overall study results and limits: Researchers catalogued over 150 TCR beta chains as cytomegalovirus-associated. Subsequent analysis of the 120 or so validation repertoires found a tendency for first-cohort TCR clusters to co-occur.

As to this clone: Antigen: not known.

Sequenced by immunoSEQ multiplex PCR; TCRdb stores in-frame clones only, minus some. The top ten hold 0.65% to 0.95% of the sample, which has about 360,000 clones, 86% seen once. The donors were part of the roughly 120-subject validation cohort, which stood apart from the approximately 630-subject first cohort. This sequence was found in a woman aged 18-35 years in good health and CMV-seronegative. Sequencing used PBMCs.

The CDR3 DNA follows: TGTGCCAGCAGCTTAACGGGACTAGCGGGAGCTGGGAGTGAGCAGTTCTTC. Protein: CASSLTGLAGAGSEQFF. The gene calls are TRBV7-3 and TRBJ2-1; the match to TRBD2 covers 14 bases. The germline V gene has CDR1 SGHTA and CDR2 FQGTGA. The V and J ends lost 0 bases and 9 bases, in that order; junction bases with no gene match: 7. The CDR3 runs to 17 residues.